This T cell receptor (beta chain) was identified during a study of shared clonotypes between healthy human individuals. On sorted subsets, replicate PCRs used roughly 220 ng DNA, or 27,000 or so T cell genomes. Repertoires were generated with immunoSEQ multiplex PCR, while TCRdb's copy carries only in-frame clones and drops some. The sample includes approximately 2.1 million clones, 85% to 95% of them seen just once. About this clone: Other DNA sequences in the same sample also yield this CDR3.

The germline gives CDR1 SGDLS, CDR2 YYNGEE. V was cut by 2 bases and J by 4 bases, with 8 bases left in between. The CDR3 covers 13 residues. The V and J genes are TRBV9 and TRBJ2-3; TRBD2 might be the D (6 bases). The receptor comes from a man aged 18 to 35 in good health. Some clones in this sample may be carry-over from other donors' samples. Sequenced material: naive CD4+ T cells from PBMCs. Subset specified: CD45RA+ positively selected. CDR3 residues: CASSVGGADTQYF. In nucleotides, the CDR3 is TGTGCCAGCAGCGTCGGAGGGGCAGATACGCAGTATTTT.